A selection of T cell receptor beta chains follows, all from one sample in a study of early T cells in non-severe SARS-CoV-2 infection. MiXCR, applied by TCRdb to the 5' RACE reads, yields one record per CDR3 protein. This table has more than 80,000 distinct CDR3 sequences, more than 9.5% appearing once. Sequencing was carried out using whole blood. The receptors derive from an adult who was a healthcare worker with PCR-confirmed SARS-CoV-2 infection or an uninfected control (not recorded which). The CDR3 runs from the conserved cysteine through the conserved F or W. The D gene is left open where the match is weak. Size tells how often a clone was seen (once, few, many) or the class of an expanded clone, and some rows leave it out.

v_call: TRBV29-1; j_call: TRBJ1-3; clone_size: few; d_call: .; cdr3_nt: TGCAGCGTCAAGACAGGCCTTGGAAACACCATATATTTT; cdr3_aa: CSVKTGLGNTIYF
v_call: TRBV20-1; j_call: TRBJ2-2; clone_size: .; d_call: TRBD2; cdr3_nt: TGCAGCGCTAGATTGGGACTAGAGGCCGGGGAGCTGTTTTTT; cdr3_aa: CSARLGLEAGELFF
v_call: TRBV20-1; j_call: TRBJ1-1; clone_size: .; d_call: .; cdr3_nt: TGCAGTGCTGGGAGAGGAGACACTGAAGCTTTCTTT; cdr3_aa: CSAGRGDTEAFF
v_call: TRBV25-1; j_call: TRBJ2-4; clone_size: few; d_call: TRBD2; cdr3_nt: TGTGCCAGCAGTGGCGGGGAGGGAGGCAAAAACATTCAGTACTTC; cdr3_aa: CASSGGEGGKNIQYF
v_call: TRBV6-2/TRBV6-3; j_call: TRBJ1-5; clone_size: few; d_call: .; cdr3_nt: TGTGCCAGCAGTACCGGGACGCCACAGCCCCAGCATTTT; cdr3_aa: CASSTGTPQPQHF
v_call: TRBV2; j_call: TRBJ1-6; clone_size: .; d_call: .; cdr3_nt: TGTGCCAGCAGTGAAGCGGAGGGGGCCTATAATTCACCCCTCCACTTT; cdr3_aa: CASSEAEGAYNSPLHF
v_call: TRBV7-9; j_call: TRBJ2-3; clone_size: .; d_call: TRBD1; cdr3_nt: TGTGCCAGCAGCCCCTCAACAGGGGGGACAGATACGCAGTATTTT; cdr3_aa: CASSPSTGGTDTQYF
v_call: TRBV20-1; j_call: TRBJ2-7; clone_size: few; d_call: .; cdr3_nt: TGCAGTGCTAGAGCGGGCACCGACTACGAGCAGTACTTC; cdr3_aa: CSARAGTDYEQYF
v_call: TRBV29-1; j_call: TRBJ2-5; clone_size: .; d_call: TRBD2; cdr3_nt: TGCAGCGTTGCGGGACTAGCGGGAGAGACCCAGTACTTC; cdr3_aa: CSVAGLAGETQYF
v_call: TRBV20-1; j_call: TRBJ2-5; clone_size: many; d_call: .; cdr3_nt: TGCAGTGCTAGAGATCTGGTGGTTTCGGTGGAGACCCAGTACTTC; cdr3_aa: CSARDLVVSVETQYF
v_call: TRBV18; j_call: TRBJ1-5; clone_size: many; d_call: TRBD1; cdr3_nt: TGTGCCAGCTCACCCAGGGGGTCCGGTCAGCCCCAGCATTTT; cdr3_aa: CASSPRGSGQPQHF
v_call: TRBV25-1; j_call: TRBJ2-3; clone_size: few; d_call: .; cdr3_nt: TGTGCCAGCAGTGAATTGGGCGGAACAGATACGCAGTATTTT; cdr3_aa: CASSELGGTDTQYF
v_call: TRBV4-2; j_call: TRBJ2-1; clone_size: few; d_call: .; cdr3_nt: TGTGCCAGCACCCTCCCGCGGGGGCCCCACTTGTACAATGAGCAGTTCTTC; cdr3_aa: CASTLPRGPHLYNEQFF
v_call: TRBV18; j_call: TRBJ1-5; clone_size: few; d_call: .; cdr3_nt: TGTGCCAGCTCACCAGGAGGGGTCGTTGAAAAGCCCCAGCATTTT; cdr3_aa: CASSPGGVVEKPQHF
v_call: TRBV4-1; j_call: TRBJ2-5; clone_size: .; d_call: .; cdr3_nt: TGCGCCAGCAGCCAGGCCGGGGGGCTCCCAGAGACCCAGTACTTC; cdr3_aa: CASSQAGGLPETQYF
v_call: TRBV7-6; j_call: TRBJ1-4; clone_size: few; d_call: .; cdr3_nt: TGTGCCAGCAGCCAGGCAGGGGTTAATGAAAAACTGTTTTTT; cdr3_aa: CASSQAGVNEKLFF
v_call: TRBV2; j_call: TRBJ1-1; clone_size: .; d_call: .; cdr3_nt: TGTGCCAGCAGTGTCTTGAGGACACTGAACACTGAAGCTTTCTTT; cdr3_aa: CASSVLRTLNTEAFF
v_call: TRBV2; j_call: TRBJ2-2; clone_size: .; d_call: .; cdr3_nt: TGTGCCAGCAGTGACTCAAGAAATGCCGGGGAGCTGTTTTTT; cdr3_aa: CASSDSRNAGELFF
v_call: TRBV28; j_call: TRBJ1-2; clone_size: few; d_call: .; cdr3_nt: TGTGCCAGCAGTTTATCCCAGGGGCTCTTGGGTGGCTACACCTTC; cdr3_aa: CASSLSQGLLGGYTF
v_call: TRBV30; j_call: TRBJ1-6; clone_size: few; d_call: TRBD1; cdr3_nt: TGTGCCTGGAGTGTTACCCGGACAGGACTGGGTAATTCACCCCTCCACTTT; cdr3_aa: CAWSVTRTGLGNSPLHF
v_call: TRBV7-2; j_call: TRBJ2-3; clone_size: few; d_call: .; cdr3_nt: TGTGCCAGCAGCTTCGTAAGTAGGGGCACAGATACGCAGTATTTT; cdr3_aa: CASSFVSRGTDTQYF
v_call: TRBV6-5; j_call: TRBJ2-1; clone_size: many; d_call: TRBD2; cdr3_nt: TGTGCCAGCAGTTCCTCCCGACTAGCGGGGTACAATGAGCAGTTCTTC; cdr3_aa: CASSSSRLAGYNEQFF